This T cell receptor beta chain was profiled in a study of tumor-infiltrating lymphocytes in primary liver carcinoma. Notes on the study in general: Tumor region pairs showed greater overlap than either tumor-adjacent or tumor-blood pairs did.

A primer matching the constant region was used to make TCR beta cDNA from approximately 0.45 ug of total RNA. Sequencing libraries for TCR beta derived from three nested multiplex PCR rounds that used slightly modified ARM-PCR. Two initial PCR rounds of around 10 cycles each paired TRBV1-TRBV30 forward primers with a C-beta reverse primer. TCRdb re-called the multiplex PCR reads with MiXCR, one entry per CDR3 protein. Of approximately 42,000 distinct CDR3 sequences listed, 60% to 80% are singletons. Unsorted bulk tissue, roughly 19-34 mg of it, served as the source for co-extraction of RNA and DNA. V gave up 1 base and J gave up 13 bases, with 26 bases separating them. CDR1 and CDR2 from the germline V gene are MNHEY and SVGAGI. The CDR3 is made up of 17 amino acids. This clonotype was recorded only once. Its cognate antigen is unknown.

The receptor comes from a woman aged 25 to 39 with primary liver carcinoma and hepatitis B virus infection. Sequenced: tumor-adjacent normal liver tissue. The chain uses TRBV6-5 and TRBJ1-5; D call uncertain. The CDR3: CASSYYPVRNSNQPQHF. The CDR3 region has the DNA TGTGCCAGCAGTTACTATCCGGTCCGAAATAGCAATCAACCACAGCATTTT.